Sequencing of this T cell receptor (beta chain) was carried out in a study of blood T cell repertoires in COVID-19. Across the study: From T cells, B-cell-depleted T cells, or PBMCs came the material, which was cDNA or gDNA.

In the source study's methods: How many nucleated cells were present was estimated from reference gene primer amplification. Method: immunoSEQ multiplex PCR; TCRdb's copy keeps in-frame clones and lacks some. V, J and clone size reflect that table, while D and trimming were determined from the DNA. The profile shows approximately 110,000 clones, around 83% of them singletons. The CDR3 length is 12 residues. Germline assignment: CDR1 GTSNPN and CDR2 SVGIG (reference sequence). The V gene lost 0 bases and the J gene lost 3 bases, with 5 bases spanning the gap. The source material was peripheral blood. This sequence originates from an older man with acute or convalescent COVID-19. The genes are TRBV30 and TRBJ1-2; no reliable D call. CDR3 coding DNA: TGTGCCTGGAGTGTACGAGACTATGGCTACACCTTC. Residues: CAWSVRDYGYTF.